These 17 T cell receptor beta chains were sequenced from one sample in a study of blood T cells in healthy people across ages. Sample-barcoded 5' priming and a J-beta primer mix drove a second PCR of about 6 to 12 cycles. TCRdb analysed the 5' RACE reads with MiXCR anew, one entry per CDR3 protein. The table has about 290,000 distinct CDR3 sequences, 25% to 30% seen once. The specimen sequenced was blood. These receptors originate from a woman aged 70 to 79 in good health.

The chain is built from TRBV9 and TRBJ2-1; D ambiguous. The germline V gene encodes CDR1 SGDLS and CDR2 YYNGEE. The CDR3 contains 11 residues. V was trimmed by 0 bases and J by 8 bases, leaving 3 bases between them. CDR3 protein: CASSVDYEQFF. CDR3 in DNA: TGTGCCAGCAGCGTAGACTATGAGCAGTTCTTC.

This clonotype was counted ten times or more. The rearrangement joins TRBV29-1 to TRBJ2-7; 10 nucleotides align to TRBD1. The germline V gene encodes CDR1 SQVTM and CDR2 ANQGSEA. This CDR3 contains 14 residues. Trimming cost V 6 bases and J 2 bases; bases outside gene matches: 7. The CDR3 sequence is CSVTGQGGAYEQYF. DNA of the CDR3: TGCAGCGTCACCGGACAGGGGGGGGCCTACGAGCAGTACTTC.

With respect to this clonotype: Relative to the germline gene, one junction end is altered; a read error may explain this. V and J are TRBV7-9 and TRBJ2-5, with D tentatively TRBD1 (5 bases). The germline V gene encodes CDR1 SEHNR and CDR2 FQNEAQ (reference sequence). The length of the CDR3 is 13 residues. CDR3 region: CASSFDRWETQYF. DNA for the CDR3: TGCGCCAGCAGCTTTGACAGATGGGAGACCCAGTACTTC. Supplemented by reference TRBV7-9 and TRBJ2-5, the full variable domain reads DTGVSQNPRHKITKRGQNVTFRCDPISEHNRLYWYRQTLGQGPEFLTYFQNEAQLEKSRLLSDRFSAERPKGSFSTLEIQRTEQGDSAMYLCASSFDRWETQYFGPGTRLLVL.

J is TRBJ1-3 and V is TRBV28; D unresolved. Germline CDR1 is MDHEN and CDR2 is SYDVKM. The CDR3 is 14 amino acids. The V end lost 7 bases, the J end lost 0 bases, and 10 bases lay between the germline ends. CDR3 protein: CASTSSSSGNTIYF. In nucleotides, the CDR3 is TGTGCCAGCACCTCTAGCAGCTCTGGAAACACCATATATTTT.

This clonotype was observed a handful of times. The chain uses TRBV10-3 and TRBJ2-1; TRBD2 agrees at 8 bases. With V trimmed by 3 bases and J by 5 bases, 9 bases remained unmatched. The CDR3 runs to 16 residues. In germline, CDR1 is ENHRY, CDR2 SYGVKD. CDR3 in amino acids: CAISDLAGSKDNEQFF. The DNA of the CDR3 is TGTGCCATCAGTGATTTAGCGGGATCTAAGGACAATGAGCAGTTCTTC.

The V gene is TRBV7-2, the J gene TRBJ2-3; tentative D call: TRBD2 (6 bases). Trimming cost V 5 bases and J 5 bases, with 14 bases left between them. CDR1 and CDR2 (germline): SGHTA, FQGNSA. This CDR3 has 14 residues. The CDR3 sequence: CASSASGLRDTQYF. In DNA form, the CDR3 reads TGTGCCAGCAGCGCCAGCGGGTTAAGAGATACGCAGTATTTT. Filled out from reference TRBV7-2 and TRBJ2-3, the complete variable domain reads GAGVSQSPSNKVTEKGKDVELRCDPISGHTALYWYRQSLGQGLEFLIYFQGNSAPDKSGLPSDRFSAERTGGSVSTLTIQRTQQEDSAVYLCASSASGLRDTQYFGPGTRLTVL.

A few counts support this clonotype. The rearrangement joins TRBV20-1 to TRBJ2-7, with D perhaps TRBD2 (6 bases). The V gene lost 5 bases and the J gene lost 2 bases, with 13 bases spanning the gap. The CDR3 sequence is 13 residues long. Germline loops: CDR1 DFQATT, CDR2 SNEGSKA (reference sequence). CDR3 DNA sequence: TGCAGTGCTGGGGGTAGCGGCACCTACGAGCAGTACTTC. Translating gives CSAGGSGTYEQYF.

V and J are TRBV7-9 and TRBJ2-1; perhaps TRBD1 as D (5 bases). CDR1 is SEHNR, CDR2 FQNEAQ, per germline (reference sequence). The CDR3 is 16 residues long. V was trimmed by 3 bases and J by 4 bases, leaving 16 bases between them. The CDR3 region is CASSFVQTAFYNEQFF. In nucleotides, the CDR3 is TGTGCCAGCAGCTTCGTGCAGACAGCCTTTTACAATGAGCAGTTCTTC.

The V call is TRBV7-2, the J call TRBJ1-2; 7 nucleotides agree with TRBD1. Germline CDR1 and CDR2: SGHTA and FQGNSA. The CDR3 contains 13 residues. V was pared by 5 bases and J by 6 bases, with 6 bases of the junction left unmatched. The CDR3 DNA reads TGTGCCAGCAGCATGACAGGGTTAGATGGCTACACCTTC. As protein: CASSMTGLDGYTF.

This clonotype was recorded many times. The V call is TRBV7-2, the J call TRBJ2-1; D is unclear. The CDR3 contains 14 residues. V lost 0 bases and J lost 7, with 10 bases in between. Germline CDR1 reads SGHTA; CDR2 reads FQGNSA. Here the CDR3 reads CASSLAKVKNEQFF. CDR3 nucleotide sequence: TGTGCCAGCAGCTTAGCGAAGGTAAAAAATGAGCAGTTCTTC.

This clonotype showed up just a few times. The chain has TRBV6-6 and TRBJ2-5; D remains unclear. Germline CDR1 reads MNHNY; CDR2 reads SVGAGI (reference sequence). The CDR3 loop spans 14 amino acids. V lost 8 bases and J 4 bases, leaving 17 bases between the germline ends. The CDR3 reads CASSTWRKLETQYF. The CDR3 DNA reads TGTGCCAGCTCAACCTGGAGAAAGTTAGAGACCCAGTACTTC.

V gene TRBV4-2 combines with J gene TRBJ2-7; the match to TRBD1 covers 9 bases. In germline, CDR1 is LGHNA, CDR2 YNFKEQ. CDR3 size: 16 residues. J gave up 1 base and V 3 bases, and 7 bases lay outside the gene matches. CDR3 DNA: TGTGCCAGCAGCCAGGAACAACAGGGGGCTTCCTACGAGCAGTACTTC. This gives the protein CASSQEQQGASYEQYF.

V usage is TRBV7-9 and J usage is TRBJ1-1; tentatively, D is TRBD1 (6 bases). CDR1 is SEHNR and CDR2 is FQNEAQ in the germline V gene (reference sequence). This CDR3 spans 11 amino acids. The germline V and J ends were trimmed by 10 bases and 11 bases, with 17 bases remaining between them. DNA of the CDR3: TGTGCCATCCAAGGGGGGCGGAATGCTTTCTTT. It translates to CAIQGGRNAFF. The entire variable domain, with the rest obtained from reference TRBV7-9 and TRBJ1-1, is as follows: DTGVSQNPRHKITKRGQNVTFRCDPISEHNRLYWYRQTLGQGPEFLTYFQNEAQLEKSRLLSDRFSAERPKGSFSTLEIQRTEQGDSAMYLCAIQGGRNAFFGQGTRLTVV.

This clonotype was found a few times. The CDR3 bases are TGTGCCAGCAGTCGGACAGGGAACTCCTACGAGCAGTACTTC. Its translation is CASSRTGNSYEQYF. V is TRBV7-9 and J is TRBJ2-5; 8 bases are a match to TRBD1. The DNA end is a closer match to TRBJ2-7, so the J assignment may be wrong. The CDR3 totals 14 residues. CDR1 and CDR2 (germline): SEHNR, FQNEAQ (reference sequence).

J is TRBJ2-5 and V is TRBV6-1, with 8 nucleotides matching TRBD2. V shed 8 bases, J shed 5 bases, and the junction held 10 bases outside the gene matches. The CDR3 totals 14 residues. Germline V CDR1 and CDR2: MNHNS, SASEGT. The CDR3 loop reads CASSAAGGLETQYF. CDR3 in DNA: TGTGCCAGCTCTGCGGCGGGAGGTCTGGAGACCCAGTACTTC.

Comments on this clonotype: The junction shows a germline mismatch at one end, possibly a read error. This chain uses TRBV6-2 or TRBV6-3 with TRBJ2-7; D may be TRBD2 (5 bases). CDR1 is MNHEY, CDR2 SVGEGT, per germline. This CDR3 has 15 residues. The CDR3 coding sequence is TGTGCCAGCAGTACCTCAGGACTCCCTATCTACGAGCGGTACTTC. This sequence encodes CASSTSGLPIYERYF.

This clonotype was counted a few times. The chain carries TRBV25-1 and TRBJ1-2; 8 positions agree with TRBD1. CDR1 is MGHDK, CDR2 SYGVNS, per germline. This CDR3 contains 16 residues. Trimming cost V 6 bases and J 1 base; bases outside gene matches: 10. Written as DNA, the CDR3 is TGTGCCAGCAGCGCAGGGGGCGCCTTGGGTAACTATGGCTACACCTTC. Translating it yields CASSAGGALGNYGYTF.